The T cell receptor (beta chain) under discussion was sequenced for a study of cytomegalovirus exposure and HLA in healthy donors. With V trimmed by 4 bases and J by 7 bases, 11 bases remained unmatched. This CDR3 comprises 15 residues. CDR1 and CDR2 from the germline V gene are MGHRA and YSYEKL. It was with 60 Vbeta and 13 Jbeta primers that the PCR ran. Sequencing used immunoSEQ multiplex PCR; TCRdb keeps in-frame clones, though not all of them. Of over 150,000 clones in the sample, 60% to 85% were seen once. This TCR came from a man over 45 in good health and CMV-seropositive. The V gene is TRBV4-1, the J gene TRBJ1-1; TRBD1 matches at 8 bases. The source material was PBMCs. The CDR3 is CASSPITGGTGEAFF. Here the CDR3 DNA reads TGCGCCAGCAGCCCGATAACAGGGGGAACGGGTGAAGCTTTCTTT.